This passage covers 7 T cell receptor beta chains from one sample sequenced in a study of blood T cell repertoires in COVID-19. Repertoires were generated with immunoSEQ multiplex PCR, while TCRdb's copy carries only in-frame clones and drops some. The repertoire holds 100,000 to 150,000 clones, 84% seen once, with approximately 12% in the top ten. The sample was peripheral blood. The receptor source for this set is an older woman with acute or convalescent COVID-19.

V and J are TRBV7-6 and TRBJ1-2; 12 bases are shared with TRBD1. CDR3 length: 15 residues. The V gene end was trimmed by 3 bases and the J gene end by 6 bases; junction bases not matched to a gene: 5. CDR1 SGHVS and CDR2 FNYEAQ come from the germline V gene. CDR3 protein: CASSFGTGGVNGYTF. The CDR3 DNA reads as TGTGCCAGCAGCTTCGGGACAGGGGGCGTTAATGGCTACACCTTC.

This sequence joins TRBV9 and TRBJ2-1; possibly TRBD1 for D (6 bases). This CDR3 is built from 16 residues. Germline V CDR1 and CDR2: SGDLS, YYNGEE. Between the trimmed V and J ends, which lost 0 bases and 4 bases, there was a span of 14 bases. The CDR3 region has the DNA TGTGCCAGCAGCGTAGTCTTACAGGGACCTTACAATGAGCAGTTCTTC. Encoded protein: CASSVVLQGPYNEQFF.

The CDR3 sequence is CASSHRDRDSGYTF. CDR3 DNA: TGTGCCAGCAGCCACCGAGACAGGGACTCAGGCTACACCTTC. The chain has TRBV3-1 (or the pseudogene TRBV3-2) and TRBJ1-2; 7 bases are shared with TRBD1. The germline V gene encodes CDR1 LGHDT and CDR2 YNNKEL (reference sequence). This CDR3 comprises 14 residues. V gave up 3 bases and J gave up 8 bases; unmatched junction bases: 9.

The CDR3 is CASSPAASVFSGNTIYF. The CDR3 DNA reads TGTGCCAGCTCACCGGCGGCCTCGGTCTTCTCTGGAAACACCATATATTTT. This chain uses TRBV18 with TRBJ1-3; D unresolved. CDR3 length: 17 amino acids. Germline V lookup: CDR1 KGHSH, CDR2 LQKENI. The germline V and J ends were trimmed by 3 bases and 0 bases, with 15 bases remaining between them.

This chain connects TRBV27 to TRBJ1-3; D possibly corresponds to TRBD1 (5 bases). This CDR3 has 18 amino acids. Germline V gives CDR1 MNHEY, CDR2 SMNVEV (reference sequence). The ends were cut back, 6 bases at V and 0 bases at J, with 21 bases in the middle. The DNA for the CDR3 is TGTGCCAGCAGCCCCAGGTCAGGGCGACGAATCTCTGGAAACACCATATATTTT. This gives the protein CASSPRSGRRISGNTIYF.

V is TRBV29-1 and J is TRBJ1-1; tentative D call: TRBD1 (5 bases). The CDR3 is made up of 12 amino acids. Trimming removed 5 bases from V and 0 bases from J, with 7 bases in between. Germline lookup yields CDR1 SQVTM and CDR2 ANQGSEA. The CDR3 sequence is CSVSTVNTEAFF. The CDR3 DNA sequence: TGCAGCGTTTCGACAGTGAACACTGAAGCTTTCTTT.

The V call is TRBV3-1 (or the pseudogene TRBV3-2), the J call TRBJ1-5, with TRBD1 as a possible D gene (6 bases). CDR1 and CDR2 from the germline V gene are LGHDT and YNNKEL (reference sequence). Trimming removed 3 bases from V and 4 bases from J, with 10 bases in between. This CDR3 is built from 14 residues. CDR3 bases: TGTGCCAGCAGCCACGGGACACAAAATCAGCCCCAGCATTTT. Translation: CASSHGTQNQPQHF.